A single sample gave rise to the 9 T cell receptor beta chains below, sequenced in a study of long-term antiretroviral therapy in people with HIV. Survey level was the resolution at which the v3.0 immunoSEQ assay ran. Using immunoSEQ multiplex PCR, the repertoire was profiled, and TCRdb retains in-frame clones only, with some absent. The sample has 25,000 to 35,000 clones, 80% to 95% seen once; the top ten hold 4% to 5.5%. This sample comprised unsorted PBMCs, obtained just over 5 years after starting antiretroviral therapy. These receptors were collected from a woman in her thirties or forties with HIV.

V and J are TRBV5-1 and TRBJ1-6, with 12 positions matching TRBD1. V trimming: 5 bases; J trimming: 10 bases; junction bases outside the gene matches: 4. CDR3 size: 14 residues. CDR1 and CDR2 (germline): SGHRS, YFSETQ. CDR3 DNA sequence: TGCGCCAGCAGTCCGGGACAGGGGGCATCACCCCTCCACTTT. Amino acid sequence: CASSPGQGASPLHF.

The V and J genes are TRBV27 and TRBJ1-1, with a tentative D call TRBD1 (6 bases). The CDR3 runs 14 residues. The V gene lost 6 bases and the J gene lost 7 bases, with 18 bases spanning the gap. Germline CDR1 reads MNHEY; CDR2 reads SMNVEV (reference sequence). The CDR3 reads CASRDANRVDEAFF. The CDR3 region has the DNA TGTGCCAGCAGGGATGCCAACAGGGTTGATGAAGCTTTCTTT.

The CDR3 here is CASSLGGGRVGNRGEKLFF. DNA for the CDR3: TGCGCCAGCAGCTTGGGCGGTGGGAGGGTAGGGAATCGGGGTGAAAAACTGTTTTTT. The genes are TRBV5-1 and TRBJ1-4; the D is unclear. Germline CDR1 and CDR2: SGHRS and YFSETQ. The CDR3 is 19 amino acids. V was shortened by 0 bases and J by 7 bases, with 25 bases between the two germline ends.

The CDR3 here is CASSSRQGEQETQYF. The CDR3 nucleotides are TGTGCCAGCAGCTCCAGACAGGGTGAACAAGAGACCCAGTACTTC. The rearrangement joins TRBV7-9 to TRBJ2-5; TRBD1 agrees at 7 bases. The germline CDR1 and CDR2 sequences are SEHNR and FQNEAQ (reference sequence). The CDR3 extends over 15 amino acids. Unmatched junction bases numbered 7, after V lost 4 bases and J lost 2 bases.

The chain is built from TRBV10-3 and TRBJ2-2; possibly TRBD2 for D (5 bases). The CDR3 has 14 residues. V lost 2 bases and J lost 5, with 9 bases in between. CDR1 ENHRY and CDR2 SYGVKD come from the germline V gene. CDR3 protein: CAISETGSTGELFF. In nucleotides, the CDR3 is TGTGCCATCAGTGAGACGGGGAGTACCGGGGAGCTGTTTTTT.

CDR3 amino acids: CASSRGAVYEQYF. The DNA for the CDR3 is TGTGCCAGCAGCCGCGGGGCGGTCTACGAGCAGTACTTC. The V and J genes are TRBV5-4 and TRBJ2-7; D may be TRBD2 (6 bases). The CDR3 contains 13 residues. Deletions cut 4 bases from V and 3 bases from J, with 11 bases between. The germline V gene has CDR1 SGHNT and CDR2 YYREEE (reference sequence). Complete variable domain (other parts from reference TRBV5-4 and TRBJ2-7): ETGVTQSPTHLIKTRGQQVTLRCSSQSGHNTVSWYQQALGQGPQFIFQYYREEENGRGNFPPRFSGLQFPNYSSELNVNALELDDSALYLCASSRGAVYEQYFGPGTRLTVT.

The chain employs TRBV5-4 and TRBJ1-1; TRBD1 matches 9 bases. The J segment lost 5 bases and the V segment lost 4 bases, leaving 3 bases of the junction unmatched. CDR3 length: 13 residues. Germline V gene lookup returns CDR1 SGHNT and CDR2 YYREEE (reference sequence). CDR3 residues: CASSDRGGTEAFF. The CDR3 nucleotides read TGTGCCAGCAGCGACAGGGGGGGGACTGAAGCTTTCTTT.

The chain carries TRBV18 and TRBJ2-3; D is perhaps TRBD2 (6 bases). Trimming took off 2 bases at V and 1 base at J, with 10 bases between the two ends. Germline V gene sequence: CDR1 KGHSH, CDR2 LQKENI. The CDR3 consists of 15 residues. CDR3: CASSPSASGTDTQYF. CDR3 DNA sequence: TGTGCCAGCTCACCATCGGCTAGCGGCACAGATACGCAGTATTTT.

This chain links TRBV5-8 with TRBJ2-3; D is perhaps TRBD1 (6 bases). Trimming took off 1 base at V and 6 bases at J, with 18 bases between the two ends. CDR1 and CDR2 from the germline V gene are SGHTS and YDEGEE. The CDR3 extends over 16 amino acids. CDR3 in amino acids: CASSLHGNRAWDTQYF. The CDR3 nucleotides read TGTGCCAGCAGCTTGCATGGTAACAGGGCATGGGATACGCAGTATTTT.